The T cell receptor (beta chain) described here comes from a study of OX40 agonist ivuxolimab in advanced cancers. As for the study in general: Three partial responders included one hepatocellular carcinoma patient and two cutaneous melanoma patients. Points from the study as a whole: Researchers did not establish what antigens the expanded peripheral T cells target.

Method: immunoSEQ multiplex PCR; TCRdb's copy keeps in-frame clones and lacks some. The profile shows about 92,000 clones, 84% of them singletons. There are 14 residues in the CDR3. Trimming took 6 bases from V and 5 from J; bases not matched to a gene: 10. The germline V gene encodes CDR1 SGHDT and CDR2 YYEEEE. Autoimmune disease history or systemic immunosuppression excluded patients. In the case of this clone: What it binds is unknown.

The clonotype originates from an adult with an advanced solid tumor such as melanoma, head and neck, liver or kidney cancer. This chain links TRBV5-6 with TRBJ1-2; 7 positions agree with TRBD1. The input for sequencing was CD4+ or CD8+ T cells sorted from blood, taken in a trial of the OX40 agonist ivuxolimab. The CDR3 region has the DNA TGTGCCAGCAAAATGGGACAGAAAAATTATGGCTACACCTTC. This codes for CASKMGQKNYGYTF.